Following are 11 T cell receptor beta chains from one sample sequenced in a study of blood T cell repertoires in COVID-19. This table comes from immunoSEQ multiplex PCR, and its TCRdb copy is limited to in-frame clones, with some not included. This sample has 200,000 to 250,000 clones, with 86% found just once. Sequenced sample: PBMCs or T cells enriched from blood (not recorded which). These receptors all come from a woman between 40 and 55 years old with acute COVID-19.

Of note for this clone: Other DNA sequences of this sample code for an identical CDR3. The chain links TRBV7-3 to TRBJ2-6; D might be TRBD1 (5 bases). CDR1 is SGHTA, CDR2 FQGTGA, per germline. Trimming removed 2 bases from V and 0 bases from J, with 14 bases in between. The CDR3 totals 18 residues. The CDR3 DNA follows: TGTGCCAGCAGCTTAGGGCAGGGTCGCGACTCTGGGGCCAACGTCCTGACTTTC. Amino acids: CASSLGQGRDSGANVLTF.

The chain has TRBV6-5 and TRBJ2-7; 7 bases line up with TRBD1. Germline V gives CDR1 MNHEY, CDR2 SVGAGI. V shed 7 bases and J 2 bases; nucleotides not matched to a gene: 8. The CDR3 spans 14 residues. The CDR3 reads CASTRGGRTYEQYF. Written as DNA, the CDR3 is TGTGCCAGCACTCGAGGGGGCAGAACCTACGAGCAGTACTTC.

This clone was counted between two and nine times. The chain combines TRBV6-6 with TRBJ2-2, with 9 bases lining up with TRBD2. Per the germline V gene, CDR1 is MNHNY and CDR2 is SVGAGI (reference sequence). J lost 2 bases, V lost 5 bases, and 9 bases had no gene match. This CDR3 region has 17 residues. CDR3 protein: CASSPYPSGVNTGELFF. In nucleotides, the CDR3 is TGTGCCAGCAGTCCCTATCCTAGCGGGGTAAACACCGGGGAGCTGTTTTTT.

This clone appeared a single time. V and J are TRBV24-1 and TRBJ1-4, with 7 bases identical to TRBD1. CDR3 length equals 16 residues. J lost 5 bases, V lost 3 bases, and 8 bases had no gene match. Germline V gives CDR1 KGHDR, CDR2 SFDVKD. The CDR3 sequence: CATSDPTGTANEKLFF. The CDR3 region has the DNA TGTGCCACCAGTGATCCCACGGGGACAGCGAATGAAAAACTGTTTTTT.

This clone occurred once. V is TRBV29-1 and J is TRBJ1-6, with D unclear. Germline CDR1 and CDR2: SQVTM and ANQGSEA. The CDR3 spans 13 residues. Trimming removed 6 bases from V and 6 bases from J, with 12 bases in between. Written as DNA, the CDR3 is TGCAGCGTGCGACCGGGAGCTAATTCACCCCTCCACTTT. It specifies CSVRPGANSPLHF.

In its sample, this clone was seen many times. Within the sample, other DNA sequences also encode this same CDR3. The CDR3 coding sequence is TGTGCCAGCACCTTGACCCAGGGAACCGGGGAGCTGTTTTTT. As protein: CASTLTQGTGELFF. This chain joins TRBV6-5 and TRBJ2-2; a possible D gene is TRBD1 (5 bases). Germline V gene data show CDR1 as MNHEY and CDR2 as SVGAGI. V lost 7 bases and J lost 5, with 14 bases in between. The CDR3 sequence is 14 residues long.

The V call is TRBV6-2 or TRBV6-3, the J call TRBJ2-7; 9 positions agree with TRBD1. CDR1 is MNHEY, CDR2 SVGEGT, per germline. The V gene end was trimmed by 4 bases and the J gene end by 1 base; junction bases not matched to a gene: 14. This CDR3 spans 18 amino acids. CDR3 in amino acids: CASSFTDRGSIYSYEQYV. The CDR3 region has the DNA TGTGCCAGCAGTTTTACCGACAGGGGGTCCATATATTCCTACGAGCAGTACGTC.

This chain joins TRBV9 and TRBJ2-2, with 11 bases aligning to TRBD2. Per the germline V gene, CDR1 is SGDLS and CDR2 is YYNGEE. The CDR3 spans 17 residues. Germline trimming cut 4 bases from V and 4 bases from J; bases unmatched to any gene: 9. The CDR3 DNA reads TGTGCCAGCAGCCCGAGTAGCGGGGGGGCGGTCACCGGGGAGCTGTTTTTT. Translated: CASSPSSGGAVTGELFF.

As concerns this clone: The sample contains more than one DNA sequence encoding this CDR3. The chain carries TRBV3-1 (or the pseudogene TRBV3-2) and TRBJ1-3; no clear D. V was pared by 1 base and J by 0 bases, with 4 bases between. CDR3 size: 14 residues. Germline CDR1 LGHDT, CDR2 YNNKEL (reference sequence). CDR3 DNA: TGTGCCAGCAGCCAAGCAGTCTCTGGAAACACCATATATTTT. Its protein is CASSQAVSGNTIYF.

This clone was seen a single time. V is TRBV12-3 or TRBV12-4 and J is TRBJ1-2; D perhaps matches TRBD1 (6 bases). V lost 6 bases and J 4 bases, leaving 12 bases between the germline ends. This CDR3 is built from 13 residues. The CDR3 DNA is TGTGCCAGCAGGGGGGACATAAGCTATGGCTACACCTTC. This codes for CASRGDISYGYTF.

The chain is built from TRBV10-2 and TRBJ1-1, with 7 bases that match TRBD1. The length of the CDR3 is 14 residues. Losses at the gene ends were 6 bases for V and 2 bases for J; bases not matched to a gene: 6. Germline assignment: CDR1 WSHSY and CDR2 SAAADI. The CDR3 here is CASRQQGSNTEAFF. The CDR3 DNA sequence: TGCGCCAGCAGGCAACAGGGGAGCAACACTGAAGCTTTCTTT.